This TCR beta chain comes out of a study of blood T cell repertoires in COVID-19. Study details: Material from acute and convalescent COVID-19 was sourced from the United States, Italy and Spain. Nucleic acid was either cDNA or gDNA, and it came from T cells, B-cell-depleted T cells, or PBMCs.

There are 14 residues in the CDR3. Germline-derived CDR1 and CDR2 are GTSNPN and SVGIG (reference sequence). V was trimmed by 3 bases and J by 10 bases, leaving 21 bases between them. The authors' processing: Quantification of nucleated cells was approximated via reference gene primer amplification. Measured with immunoSEQ multiplex PCR; TCRdb has only the in-frame clones, and not every one. V and J calls and clone size are given by that table; D and trimming were obtained from the DNA. Of about 360,000 clones in the sample, around four fifths are singletons; the top ten hold 2.5% to 3%. The TCR originated in a young man with active or convalescent COVID-19. The gene calls are TRBV30 and TRBJ2-5; D might be TRBD2 (6 bases). Specimen: peripheral blood. The chain's CDR3 is CAWRTGDPRTIQYF. CDR3 coding DNA: TGTGCCTGGAGGACGGGAGACCCTCGGACGATCCAGTACTTC.